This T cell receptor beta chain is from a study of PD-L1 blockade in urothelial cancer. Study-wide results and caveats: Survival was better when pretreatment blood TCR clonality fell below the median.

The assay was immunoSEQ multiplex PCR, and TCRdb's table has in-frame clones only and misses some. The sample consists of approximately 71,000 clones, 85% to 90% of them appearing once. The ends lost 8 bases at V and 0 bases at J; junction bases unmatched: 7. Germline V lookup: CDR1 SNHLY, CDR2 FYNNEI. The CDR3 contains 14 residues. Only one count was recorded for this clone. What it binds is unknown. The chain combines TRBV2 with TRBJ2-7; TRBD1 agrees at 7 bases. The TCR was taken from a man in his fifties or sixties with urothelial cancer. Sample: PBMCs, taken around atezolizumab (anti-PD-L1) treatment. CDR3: CASLRTGSSYEQYF. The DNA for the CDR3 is TGTGCCAGCCTCAGGACAGGCAGCTCCTACGAGCAGTACTTC.